Each of the 2 T cell receptor beta chains below was sequenced from the same sample in a study of T cell responses to AZD1222 COVID-19 vaccine. The protocol was immunoSEQ multiplex PCR, while the TCRdb copy is restricted to in-frame clones and leaves out a portion. The sample consists of approximately 100,000 clones, approximately 81% of them appearing once. The starting material was peripheral blood, obtained 28 days after the second AZD1222 dose. The receptors shown here come from an adult who received the AZD1222 COVID-19 vaccine.

In the case of this clone: The same CDR3 also results from other DNA sequences found in this sample. The gene calls are TRBV19 and TRBJ2-1; no clear D gene. Germline V gene lookup returns CDR1 LNHDA and CDR2 SQIVND (reference sequence). The CDR3 is 13 amino acids. V was pared by 3 bases and J by 0 bases, with 3 bases between. This CDR3 reads CASSIRSYNEQFF. In DNA, the CDR3 is TGTGCCAGTAGTATCCGCTCCTACAATGAGCAGTTCTTC.

This chain connects TRBV29-1 to TRBJ1-6; possible D gene TRBD1, 5 bases. Germline CDR1 and CDR2: SQVTM and ANQGSEA. The CDR3 is 13 amino acids. The germline V and J ends were trimmed by 7 bases and 8 bases, with 15 bases remaining between them. CDR3 sequence reads: CSAGAGGDSPLHF. The CDR3 nucleotides read TGCAGCGCCGGGGCGGGGGGTGATTCACCCCTCCACTTT.